A selection of T cell receptor beta chains follows, all from one sample in a study of OX40 agonist ivuxolimab in advanced cancers. Some clones are missing from TCRdb's copy, which holds only in-frame ones; the method was immunoSEQ multiplex PCR. In the table there are some 48,000 clones, 79% of which are singletons. Sequencing was performed on CD4+ or CD8+ T cells sorted from blood, taken in a trial of the OX40 agonist ivuxolimab. All receptors come from an adult with an advanced solid tumor such as melanoma, head and neck, liver or kidney cancer. CDR3s leave out the opening cysteine and the closing phenylalanine or tryptophan. Each record gives: J gene, V gene, clone size, CDR3 protein. A row's size may be missing; if present it is once, few, many or a size class.

j_gene: TRBJ2-4
v_gene: TRBV19
abundance: .
CDR3aa: ASSIREQGGIQY

j_gene: TRBJ1-6
v_gene: TRBV4-1
abundance: once
CDR3aa: ASSQAVPNSPLH

j_gene: TRBJ2-7
v_gene: TRBV7-5
abundance: .
CDR3aa: ASSSGGAYEQY

j_gene: TRBJ1-4
v_gene: TRBV6-5
abundance: .
CDR3aa: ASSSMRLEVEKLF

j_gene: TRBJ1-5
v_gene: TRBV7-8
abundance: .
CDR3aa: ASSSSTDNQPQH

j_gene: TRBJ2-6
v_gene: TRBV12-5
abundance: few
CDR3aa: ASGSGTGQGAGANVLT

j_gene: TRBJ1-5
v_gene: TRBV5-4
abundance: few
CDR3aa: ASSFGGPVHSNQPQH

j_gene: TRBJ2-1
v_gene: TRBV5-1
abundance: .
CDR3aa: ASSLAINNEQF

j_gene: TRBJ2-3
v_gene: TRBV4-3
abundance: .
CDR3aa: ASSPLGAGDTQY

j_gene: TRBJ1-2
v_gene: TRBV6-1
abundance: once
CDR3aa: ASSEDGRVGGYT

j_gene: TRBJ2-7
v_gene: TRBV19
abundance: once
CDR3aa: ASSLTGQGAGSTYEQY

j_gene: TRBJ1-1
v_gene: TRBV30
abundance: medium-sized
CDR3aa: AWSAVAEAF

j_gene: TRBJ1-5
v_gene: TRBV6-6
abundance: .
CDR3aa: ASRRNQGNQPQH

j_gene: TRBJ1-2
v_gene: TRBV5-4
abundance: .
CDR3aa: ASSPGQGSPFYT

j_gene: TRBJ2-5
v_gene: TRBV11-2
abundance: .
CDR3aa: ASSLGTVEETQY

j_gene: TRBJ1-1
v_gene: TRBV18
abundance: .
CDR3aa: ASSPPIRRGGWGTEAF

j_gene: TRBJ2-7
v_gene: TRBV7-9
abundance: .
CDR3aa: ASSITGGLRYEQY

j_gene: TRBJ1-2
v_gene: TRBV15
abundance: .
CDR3aa: ATSRGPGGGVGYT

j_gene: TRBJ1-3
v_gene: TRBV5-1
abundance: .
CDR3aa: ASSLGDSGNTIY

j_gene: TRBJ2-5
v_gene: TRBV7-9
abundance: .
CDR3aa: ASSLGQGVETQY

j_gene: TRBJ2-2
v_gene: TRBV29-1
abundance: .
CDR3aa: SVEGAGRGTGELF

j_gene: TRBJ2-3
v_gene: TRBV5-4
abundance: .
CDR3aa: ASTPGGSLGDTQY

j_gene: TRBJ2-7
v_gene: TRBV27
abundance: .
CDR3aa: ASSLLGQGADEQY

j_gene: TRBJ1-3
v_gene: TRBV19
abundance: .
CDR3aa: ASSNRQASGNTIY

j_gene: TRBJ1-2
v_gene: TRBV9
abundance: .
CDR3aa: ASSVGGTEYGYT

j_gene: TRBJ1-2
v_gene: TRBV6-6
abundance: .
CDR3aa: ASSRGQGDGYGYT

j_gene: TRBJ1-6
v_gene: TRBV25-1
abundance: .
CDR3aa: ASSPSDRGSPLH

j_gene: TRBJ2-5
v_gene: TRBV18
abundance: .
CDR3aa: ASSPGPGQPLGETQY

j_gene: TRBJ1-2
v_gene: TRBV19
abundance: .
CDR3aa: AIRDRGHYGYT

j_gene: TRBJ2-1
v_gene: TRBV6-4
abundance: .
CDR3aa: ASSVGGAGGLNEQF

j_gene: TRBJ2-1
v_gene: TRBV19
abundance: .
CDR3aa: ASSILREPLHEQF

j_gene: TRBJ2-5
v_gene: TRBV9
abundance: .
CDR3aa: ASSVEQGWETQY

j_gene: TRBJ1-2
v_gene: TRBV20-1
abundance: .
CDR3aa: SAALGRGYT

j_gene: TRBJ1-2
v_gene: TRBV7-2
abundance: .
CDR3aa: ASSSPPGGYT

j_gene: TRBJ2-7
v_gene: TRBV19
abundance: .
CDR3aa: ASSSYGLAGVGEQY

j_gene: TRBJ2-7
v_gene: TRBV6-5
abundance: .
CDR3aa: ASSPGTAYEQY

j_gene: TRBJ2-2
v_gene: TRBV10-3
abundance: .
CDR3aa: AISEPGTSGGAGELF

j_gene: TRBJ1-6
v_gene: TRBV10-2
abundance: .
CDR3aa: ASSEADRDNSPLH